The text below deals with one T cell receptor (beta chain). Additional DNA sequences in this sample encode the identical CDR3. Trimming removed 4 bases from V and 4 bases from J, with 8 bases in between. The CDR3 spans 12 residues. Generated by immunoSEQ multiplex PCR, the TCRdb table keeps only in-frame clones and is missing some. In the table there are fewer than 250,000 clones, around four fifths of which are singletons. The data originate from a study of blood T cell repertoires in COVID-19. Study in general: Sources were T cells, B-cell-depleted T cells, or PBMCs; the material itself was cDNA or gDNA.

Sequenced input: peripheral blood. This clonotype was obtained from a man in his 60s with COVID-19, enrolled during active disease. The chain recombines TRBV12-3 or TRBV12-4 with TRBJ2-7; possibly TRBD2 for D (5 bases). The CDR3 DNA sequence: TGTGCCAGCAGTTCCGGCGGGTACGAGCAGTACTTC. Its protein product is CASSSGGYEQYF.